These 30 T cell receptor beta chains were all obtained from the same sample, sequenced in a study of blood T cell repertoires in COVID-19. Profiled with immunoSEQ multiplex PCR; TCRdb holds only in-frame clones, not every one. The sample records 290,000 or so clones, roughly 80% being singletons. The sequenced sample consisted of PBMCs or T cells enriched from blood (not recorded which). These receptors were taken from a man aged 35 to 55 who had been exposed to COVID-19.

This clone was counted only a few times. The chain combines TRBV2 with TRBJ1-6, with D possibly being TRBD1 (6 bases). The CDR3 sequence is 15 residues long. Germline V CDR1 and CDR2: SNHLY, FYNNEI. With 7 bases removed from V and 10 bases from J, the gap between germline ends came to 20 bases. The CDR3 DNA follows: TGTGCCAGCAAGACCGGGACAACGACAGGCTCACCCCTCCACTTT. This gives the protein CASKTGTTTGSPLHF.

This rearrangement joins TRBV5-4 to TRBJ2-1; D is unresolved. The V end was cut by 8 bases, the J end by 8 bases, with 17 bases between. The germline gives CDR1 SGHNT, CDR2 YYREEE (reference sequence). The CDR3 contains 13 residues. The CDR3 region is CASLGRSWDEQFF. The CDR3 nucleotides read TGTGCCAGTTTAGGCCGTAGCTGGGATGAGCAGTTCTTC.

The chain has TRBV5-1 and TRBJ2-1, with D perhaps matching TRBD2 (6 bases). Germline V gene sequence: CDR1 SGHRS, CDR2 YFSETQ. This CDR3 region has 15 residues. Deletions cut 0 bases from V and 6 bases from J, with 13 bases between. The CDR3 is CASSLDGRAGNEQFF. The CDR3 nucleotides are TGCGCCAGCAGCTTGGACGGGAGAGCTGGCAATGAGCAGTTCTTC.

The chain recombines TRBV3-1 (or the pseudogene TRBV3-2) with TRBJ2-7; 10 positions agree with TRBD1. The CDR3 extends over 18 amino acids. The germline V gene encodes CDR1 LGHDT and CDR2 YNNKEL (reference sequence). V was pared by 4 bases and J by 3 bases, with 15 bases of the junction left unmatched. CDR3 loop: CASSPRDRGRGELYEQYF. The CDR3 DNA is TGTGCCAGCAGCCCTCGAGACAGGGGGCGCGGCGAACTCTACGAGCAGTACTTC.

The rearrangement links TRBV11-2 to TRBJ2-7, with D possibly matching TRBD1 (6 bases). Looked up from germline, CDR1 is SGHAT and CDR2 is FQNNGV. The CDR3 has 14 residues. Trimming removed 5 bases at V and 4 bases at J, with 15 bases between. For the CDR3, the DNA is TGTGCCAGCAGCGGAGGAATAACAGGGTACGAGCAGTACTTC. Translated, it gives CASSGGITGYEQYF.

The rearrangement uses TRBV5-4 and TRBJ2-3; 7 bases are shared with TRBD2. The CDR3 consists of 18 residues. Germline loops: CDR1 SGHNT, CDR2 YYREEE (reference sequence). V was clipped by 4 bases and J by 2 bases; unmatched bases: 16. The CDR3 here is CASSPSAGLLRSTDTQYF. The CDR3 region has the DNA TGTGCCAGCAGCCCCTCAGCGGGACTCCTAAGATCCACAGATACGCAGTATTTT.

This chain joins TRBV10-3 and TRBJ1-2, with D maybe TRBD1 (5 bases). Germline CDR1 ENHRY, CDR2 SYGVKD. V dropped 10 bases and J dropped 2 bases, with 17 bases sitting between them. The CDR3 runs 14 residues. The CDR3 coding sequence is TGTGCCACCACGCCCGGGGGGAAAAACTATGGCTACACCTTC. Translation: CATTPGGKNYGYTF.

V gene TRBV7-2 combines with J gene TRBJ2-4, with D possibly TRBD1 on 5 matching bases. The V end was cut by 1 base, the J end by 1 base, with 8 bases between. This CDR3 comprises 15 residues. Germline CDR1 SGHTA, CDR2 FQGNSA. CDR3 sequence: CASSLEGAAKNIQYF. The CDR3 nucleotides are TGTGCCAGCAGCTTAGAAGGGGCGGCCAAAAACATTCAGTACTTC.

This clone was counted a single time. This chain links TRBV19 with TRBJ1-5; possible D gene TRBD1, 5 bases. The germline V and J ends were trimmed by 7 bases and 2 bases, with 12 bases remaining between them. This CDR3 contains 14 residues. Germline-derived CDR1 and CDR2 are LNHDA and SQIVND (reference sequence). CDR3 amino acids: CASTTGVGNQPQHF. Written as DNA, the CDR3 is TGTGCCAGTACCACGGGGGTTGGCAATCAGCCCCAGCATTTT.

This clone was observed a handful of times. The chain has TRBV27 and TRBJ2-2, with 8 bases matching TRBD2. The CDR3 extends over 20 amino acids. The J segment lost 3 bases and the V segment lost 6 bases, leaving 21 bases of the junction unmatched. Germline CDR1 is MNHEY and CDR2 is SMNVEV (reference sequence). CDR3 sequence reads: CASRLLGRGWKAGDTGELFF. The CDR3 bases are TGTGCCAGCAGGCTATTGGGACGGGGATGGAAAGCGGGAGACACCGGGGAGCTGTTTTTT.

The chain couples TRBV7-9 to TRBJ1-5, with D uncertain. V lost 1 base, J lost 1 base, and 8 bases lay in between. Per the germline V gene, CDR1 is SEHNR and CDR2 is FQNEAQ (reference sequence). This CDR3 region has 15 residues. The chain's CDR3 is CASSLGGVSNQPQHF. CDR3 coding DNA: TGTGCCAGCAGCTTAGGCGGGGTAAGCAATCAGCCCCAGCATTTT.

V usage is TRBV18 and J usage is TRBJ2-1; a possible D gene is TRBD2 (5 bases). This CDR3 has 14 residues. V was trimmed by 6 bases and J by 5 bases, leaving 14 bases between them. Germline-derived CDR1 and CDR2 are KGHSH and LQKENI. CDR3 in DNA: TGTGCCAGCTCCGTGGGAGCTACCCACAATGAGCAGTTCTTC. It translates to CASSVGATHNEQFF.

The chain combines TRBV7-6 with TRBJ1-4; 8 bases map to TRBD1. The CDR3 contains 17 residues. Germline V gives CDR1 SGHVS, CDR2 FNYEAQ. J was trimmed by 7 bases and V by 3 bases; bases with no gene match: 13. The CDR3 DNA is TGTGCCAGCAGCTTTTCCTCCATCAGGGGGCCGGGTGAAAAACTGTTTTTT. It translates to CASSFSSIRGPGEKLFF.

The chain links TRBV20-1 to TRBJ1-2; D is uncertain. CDR3 size: 11 residues. The germline CDR1 and CDR2 sequences are DFQATT and SNEGSKA (reference sequence). The germline V and J ends were trimmed by 1 base and 7 bases, with 7 bases remaining between them. CDR3 coding DNA: TGCAGTGCTAGAGTAGAGGGTGGCTACACCTTC. Protein: CSARVEGGYTF.

The gene calls are TRBV23-1 and TRBJ1-5, with D unclear. TRBV23-1 is sorted into the ORF group, with uncertain function. The CDR3 contains 9 residues. V lost 1 base, J lost 15 bases, and 4 bases lay in between. The CDR3 region has the DNA TGCGCCAGCAGTCAATTGAGGCATTTT. It translates to CASSQLRHF.

This sequence joins TRBV27 and TRBJ2-7; 12 positions agree with TRBD2. Germline V lookup: CDR1 MNHEY, CDR2 SMNVEV (reference sequence). CDR3 length equals 15 residues. Trimming removed 0 bases from V and 4 bases from J; junction bases left unmatched: 1. The CDR3: CASSLSGLAGYEQYF. CDR3 nucleotides: TGTGCCAGCAGTTTATCGGGACTAGCGGGTTACGAGCAGTACTTC.

On this clone itself: One end of the junction does not line up with germline, which may come from a read error. The chain carries TRBV4-2 and TRBJ2-7, with 10 positions matching TRBD1. The V gene's germline CDR1 is LGHNA and CDR2 YNFKEQ. The CDR3 consists of 18 residues. Here the CDR3 DNA reads TGTGCCAGCAGCCAAGATACGAACTTTTGGGGACAGGGGCAATCTGTAAACTTC. Amino acid sequence: CASSQDTNFWGQGQSVNF.

The J gene is TRBJ1-2, the V gene TRBV3-1 (or the pseudogene TRBV3-2); no clear D. Trimming pared 8 bases from V and 8 bases from J, leaving 12 bases between. The CDR3 loop spans 11 amino acids. From germline, CDR1 is LGHDT and CDR2 YNNKEL (reference sequence). The CDR3 loop reads CASGSTGGYTF. DNA of the CDR3: TGTGCCAGCGGCAGCACGGGGGGCTACACCTTC.

This clone was picked up one time. The V gene is TRBV13, the J gene TRBJ2-7; the match to TRBD1 covers 8 bases. This CDR3 has 14 amino acids. Germline V gene sequence: CDR1 PRHDT, CDR2 FYEKMQ (reference sequence). J lost 2 bases, V lost 8 bases, and 8 bases had no gene match. The CDR3 is CASRRVDRAYEQYF. DNA of the CDR3: TGTGCCAGCCGAAGGGTGGACAGGGCCTACGAGCAGTACTTC.

The rearrangement links TRBV19 to TRBJ2-6; no clear D gene. Trimming shortened V by 4 bases and J by 0 bases, and 7 bases separated the two germline ends. This CDR3 spans 15 amino acids. Germline V CDR1 and CDR2: LNHDA, SQIVND (reference sequence). The CDR3 is CASSTVTSGANVLTF. The CDR3 region has the DNA TGTGCCAGTAGTACAGTAACCTCTGGGGCCAACGTCCTGACTTTC.

This rearrangement joins TRBV3-1 (or the pseudogene TRBV3-2) to TRBJ2-3, with 11 bases fitting TRBD2. The CDR3 has 15 residues. V lost 1 base to trimming and J lost 10 bases; unmatched junction nucleotides: 7. Germline V lookup: CDR1 LGHDT, CDR2 YNNKEL (reference sequence). DNA of the CDR3: TGTGCCAGCAGCCAAGTTAATAGCGGGAGGGCCGCGCAGTATTTT. Translated: CASSQVNSGRAAQYF.

This chain uses TRBV15 with TRBJ1-4; D ambiguous. Germline V lookup: CDR1 LNHNV, CDR2 YYDKDF (reference sequence). CDR3 length equals 18 residues. Trimming took 3 bases from V and 0 from J, leaving 17 bases between them. CDR3 amino acids: CATSSKQVSIATNEKLFF. As DNA, the CDR3 is TGTGCCACCAGCAGTAAGCAAGTCTCGATTGCAACTAATGAAAAACTGTTTTTT.

The CDR3 reads CASSIEPIIPRGPSYEQYF. Here the CDR3 DNA reads TGTGCCAGTAGTATAGAGCCAATTATCCCCAGGGGCCCCTCCTACGAGCAGTACTTC. The chain is built from TRBV19 and TRBJ2-7; maybe TRBD1 (6 bases). There are 19 residues in the CDR3. The V gene's germline CDR1 is LNHDA and CDR2 SQIVND (reference sequence). The V end was cut by 0 bases, the J end by 0 bases, with 21 bases between.

The chain recombines TRBV6-5 with TRBJ2-1; 8 bases fit TRBD1. The CDR3 has 14 amino acids. The ends lost 6 bases at V and 6 bases at J; junction bases unmatched: 7. Germline values: CDR1 MNHEY, CDR2 SVGAGI. CDR3 sequence: CASRGRQGSNEQFF. The DNA for the CDR3 is TGTGCCAGCAGGGGAAGACAGGGGAGCAATGAGCAGTTCTTC.

The gene calls are TRBV6-5 and TRBJ2-1; 8 nucleotides match TRBD2. The CDR3 totals 13 residues. From germline, CDR1 is MNHEY and CDR2 SVGAGI. The trim removed 8 bases at V and 9 bases at J, leaving 9 bases unmatched. Here the CDR3 DNA reads TGTGCCAGCCGAGGGAGAGCGGGAGTTGAGCAGTTCTTC. As protein: CASRGRAGVEQFF.

The rearrangement links TRBV5-1 to TRBJ2-7; maybe TRBD2 (6 bases). CDR1 is SGHRS and CDR2 is YFSETQ in the germline V gene. This CDR3 is built from 17 residues. V lost 3 bases to trimming and J lost 3 bases, with 22 bases between them. The CDR3 DNA reads TGCGCCAGCAGCTCCACAGAAGGAGGCGGGACCTACTACGAGCAGTACTTC. Its protein product is CASSSTEGGGTYYEQYF.

The chain has TRBV19 and TRBJ2-7; no definite D call. Deletions cut 5 bases from V and 3 bases from J, with 14 bases between. CDR1 and CDR2 (germline): LNHDA, SQIVND (reference sequence). The CDR3 runs 14 residues. The CDR3: CASSPSISSYEQYF. CDR3 nucleotide sequence: TGTGCCAGTAGTCCTTCGATTAGCAGCTACGAGCAGTACTTC.

The CDR3 is CASSPSGSSRELFF. The CDR3 DNA reads as TGTGCCAGCAGCCCTAGCGGCTCGTCCCGGGAGCTGTTTTTT. The chain is built from TRBV4-2 and TRBJ2-2; TRBD2 matches 7 bases. V gave up 4 bases and J gave up 9 bases; unmatched junction bases: 8. Germline-derived CDR1 and CDR2 are LGHNA and YNFKEQ. The CDR3 totals 14 residues.

V is TRBV5-5 and J is TRBJ1-2, with D possibly TRBD1 on 5 matching bases. The germline CDR1 and CDR2 sequences are SGHKS and YYEKEE (reference sequence). This CDR3 comprises 16 residues. Trimming pared 3 bases from V and 7 bases from J, leaving 22 bases between. CDR3 DNA sequence: TGTGCCAGCAGCTCCTTTTCCGGGCAGGGATTCGGTGGCTACACCTTC. It codes for CASSSFSGQGFGGYTF. The whole variable domain, remainder taken from reference TRBV5-5 and TRBJ1-2, is DAGVTQSPTHLIKTRGQQVTLRCSPISGHKSVSWYQQVLGQGPQFIFQYYEKEERGRGNFPDRFSARQFPNYSSELNVNALLLGDSALYLCASSSFSGQGFGGYTFGSGTRLTVV.

This clone was seen just once. This sequence joins TRBV6-5 and TRBJ2-7; D is perhaps TRBD1 (6 bases). Germline V CDR1 and CDR2: MNHEY, SVGAGI. The ends were cut back, 8 bases at V and 1 base at J, with 12 bases in the middle. This CDR3 spans 13 amino acids. As DNA, the CDR3 is TGTGCCAGCGTTGGACAGCCTTCCTACGAGCAGTACTTC. As protein: CASVGQPSYEQYF.